The source of this TCR beta chain is a study of human T cells and chemical hapten exposure. On the study more broadly: The study sensitized with 2% DPC on an approximately 2 cm by approximately 2 cm patch of upper inner arm skin.

The CDR3 is 14 residues long. Per the germline V gene, CDR1 is DFQATT and CDR2 is SNEGSKA (reference sequence). Trimming cost V 6 bases and J 2 bases, with 17 bases left between them. This clonotype appeared many times. Documented time point: patch test 2, 6 weeks after DPC sensitization. Treatment defined: therapeutic diphenylcyclopropenone sensitization with weekly scalp DPC. TCRdb used MiXCR to reprocess the RACE reads, holding one entry per CDR3 protein. The sample contains some 150,000 distinct CDR3 sequences, approximately 12% of which appear only once. Sequences were derived from whole blood, sampled in connection with sensitization to the hapten diphenylcyclopropenone (DPC). The J gene is TRBJ2-7, the V gene TRBV20-1; D may be TRBD1 (5 bases). The clonotype was recovered from a woman between 50 and 59 years old with alopecia areata. Some clones in this sample may be carry-over from other donors' samples. CDR3 nucleotide sequence: TGCAGTGCCCGCAGGGCAGAGCGAACCTACGAGCAGTACTTC. Protein: CSARRAERTYEQYF.